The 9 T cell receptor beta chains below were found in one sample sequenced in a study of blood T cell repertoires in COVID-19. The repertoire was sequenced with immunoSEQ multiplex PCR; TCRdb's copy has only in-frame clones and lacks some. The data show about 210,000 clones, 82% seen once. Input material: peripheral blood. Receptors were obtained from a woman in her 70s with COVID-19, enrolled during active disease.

This CDR3 reads CASSLSGSGSFYNEQFF. CDR3 bases: TGTGCCAGCAGCTTGTCCGGTAGCGGGAGCTTCTACAATGAGCAGTTCTTC. The rearrangement uses TRBV5-8 and TRBJ2-1; 9 nucleotides line up with TRBD2. CDR1 and CDR2 from the germline V gene are SGHTS and YDEGEE. V was clipped by 1 base and J by 3 bases; unmatched bases: 8. The CDR3 loop spans 17 amino acids.

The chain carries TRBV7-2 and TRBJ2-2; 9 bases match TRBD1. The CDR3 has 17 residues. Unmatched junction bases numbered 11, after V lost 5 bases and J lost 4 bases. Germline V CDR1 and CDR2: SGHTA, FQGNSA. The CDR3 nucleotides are TGTGCCAGCAGCCGGGACAGGGCGGAGGCTAGCACCGGGGAGCTGTTTTTT. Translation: CASSRDRAEASTGELFF.

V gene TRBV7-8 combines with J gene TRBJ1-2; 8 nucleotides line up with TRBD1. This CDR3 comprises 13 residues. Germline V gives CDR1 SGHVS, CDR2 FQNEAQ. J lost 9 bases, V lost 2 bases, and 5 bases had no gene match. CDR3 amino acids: CASSLQGALSYTF. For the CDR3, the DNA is TGTGCCAGCAGCTTACAGGGGGCATTAAGCTACACCTTC.

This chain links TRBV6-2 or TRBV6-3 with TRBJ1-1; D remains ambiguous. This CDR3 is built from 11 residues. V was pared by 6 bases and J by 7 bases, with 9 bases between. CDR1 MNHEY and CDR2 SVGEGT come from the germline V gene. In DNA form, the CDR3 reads TGTGCCAGCAGCCCCCGGGATGAAGCTTTCTTT. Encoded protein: CASSPRDEAFF.

The chain's CDR3 is CASSPSRNNEQFF. As DNA, the CDR3 is TGTGCCAGCAGTCCTTCTAGAAACAATGAGCAGTTCTTC. The chain couples TRBV6-5 to TRBJ2-1; no clear D gene. The CDR3 has 13 amino acids. The V gene lost 5 bases and the J gene lost 5 bases, with 10 bases spanning the gap. Germline V gene lookup returns CDR1 MNHEY and CDR2 SVGAGI.

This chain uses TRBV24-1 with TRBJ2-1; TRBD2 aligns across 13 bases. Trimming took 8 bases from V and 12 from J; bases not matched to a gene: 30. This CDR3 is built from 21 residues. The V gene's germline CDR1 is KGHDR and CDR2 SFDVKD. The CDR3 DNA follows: TGTGCCACCATAAACGGCCGTTGGGGACTAGCGGGATTATTGCCATGGTGGTGGCAGTTCTTC. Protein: CATINGRWGLAGLLPWWWQFF.

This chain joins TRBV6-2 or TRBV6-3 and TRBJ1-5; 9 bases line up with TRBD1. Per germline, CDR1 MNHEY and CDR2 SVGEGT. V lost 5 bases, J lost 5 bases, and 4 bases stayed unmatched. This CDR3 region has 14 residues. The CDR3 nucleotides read TGTGCCAGCAGTCAACAGGGGGCTTATCAGCCCCAGCATTTT. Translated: CASSQQGAYQPQHF.

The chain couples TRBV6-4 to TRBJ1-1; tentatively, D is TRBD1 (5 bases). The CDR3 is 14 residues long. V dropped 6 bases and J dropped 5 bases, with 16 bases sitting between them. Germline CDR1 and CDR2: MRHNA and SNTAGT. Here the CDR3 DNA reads TGTGCCAGCAGCCCAAGTGGGGGGGTAACTGAAGCTTTCTTT. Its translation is CASSPSGGVTEAFF.

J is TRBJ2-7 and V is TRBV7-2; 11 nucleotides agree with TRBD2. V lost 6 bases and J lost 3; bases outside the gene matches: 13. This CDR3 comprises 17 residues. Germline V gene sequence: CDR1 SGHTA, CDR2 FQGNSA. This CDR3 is CASSLQRTGTSGYEQYF. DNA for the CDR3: TGTGCCAGCAGTCTCCAAAGAACCGGGACTAGCGGCTACGAGCAGTACTTC. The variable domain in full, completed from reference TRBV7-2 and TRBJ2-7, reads GAGVSQSPSNKVTEKGKDVELRCDPISGHTALYWYRQSLGQGLEFLIYFQGNSAPDKSGLPSDRFSAERTGGSVSTLTIQRTQQEDSAVYLCASSLQRTGTSGYEQYFGPGTRLTVT.